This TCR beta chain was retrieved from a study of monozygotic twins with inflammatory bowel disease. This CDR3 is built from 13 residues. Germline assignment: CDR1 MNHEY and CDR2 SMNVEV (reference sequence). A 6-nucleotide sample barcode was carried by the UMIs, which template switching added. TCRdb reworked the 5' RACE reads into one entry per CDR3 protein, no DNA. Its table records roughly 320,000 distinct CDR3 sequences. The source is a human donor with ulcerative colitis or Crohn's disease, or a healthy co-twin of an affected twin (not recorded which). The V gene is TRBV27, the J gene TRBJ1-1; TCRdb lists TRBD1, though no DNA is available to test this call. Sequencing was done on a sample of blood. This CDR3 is CASSYRQGNEAFF.